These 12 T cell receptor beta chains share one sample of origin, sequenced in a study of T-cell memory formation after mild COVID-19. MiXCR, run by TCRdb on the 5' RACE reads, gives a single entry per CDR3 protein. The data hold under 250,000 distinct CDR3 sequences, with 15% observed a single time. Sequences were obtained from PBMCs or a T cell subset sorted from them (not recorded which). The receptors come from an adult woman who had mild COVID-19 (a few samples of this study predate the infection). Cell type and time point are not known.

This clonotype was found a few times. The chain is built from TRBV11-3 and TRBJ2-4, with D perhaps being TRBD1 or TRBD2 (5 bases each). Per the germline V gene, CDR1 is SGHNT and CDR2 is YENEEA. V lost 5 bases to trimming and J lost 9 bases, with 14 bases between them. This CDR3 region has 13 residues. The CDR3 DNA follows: TGTGCCAGCAGCCCAGGGAACCGGGGCATTCAGTACTTC. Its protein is CASSPGNRGIQYF.

The CDR3 loop reads CASSLGAPGPYYNEQFF. In DNA form, the CDR3 reads TGTGCCAGCAGCTTAGGAGCACCGGGCCCCTACTACAATGAGCAGTTCTTC. The rearrangement links TRBV7-8 to TRBJ2-1; D not resolved. The V end was cut by 1 base, the J end by 3 bases, with 16 bases between. Germline V CDR1 and CDR2: SGHVS, FQNEAQ. CDR3 length: 17 residues.

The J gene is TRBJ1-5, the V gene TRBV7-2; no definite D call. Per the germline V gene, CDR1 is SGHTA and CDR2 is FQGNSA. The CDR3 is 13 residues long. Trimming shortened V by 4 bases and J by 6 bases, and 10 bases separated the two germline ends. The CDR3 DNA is TGTGCCAGCAGCTCAGCCGTAACTCAGCCCCAGCATTTT. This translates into CASSSAVTQPQHF.

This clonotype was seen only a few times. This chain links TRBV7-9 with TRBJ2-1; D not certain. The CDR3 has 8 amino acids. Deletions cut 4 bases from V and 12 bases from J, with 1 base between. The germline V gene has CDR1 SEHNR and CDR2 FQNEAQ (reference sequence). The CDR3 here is CASSSQFF. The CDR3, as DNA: TGTGCCAGCAGCTCGCAGTTCTTC.

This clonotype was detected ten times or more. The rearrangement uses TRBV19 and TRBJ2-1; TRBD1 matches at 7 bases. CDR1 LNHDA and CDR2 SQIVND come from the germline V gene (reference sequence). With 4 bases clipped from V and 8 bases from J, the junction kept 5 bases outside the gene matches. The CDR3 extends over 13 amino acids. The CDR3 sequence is CASSTTGFHEQFF. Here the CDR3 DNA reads TGTGCCAGTAGTACGACAGGGTTCCATGAGCAGTTCTTC.

The CDR3 sequence: CSASDRGTLVTEAFF. CDR3 coding DNA: TGCAGTGCCTCGGACAGGGGGACTTTGGTCACTGAAGCTTTCTTT. This sequence joins TRBV20-1 and TRBJ1-1; 10 bases align to TRBD1. The CDR3 is 15 residues long. CDR1 is DFQATT and CDR2 is SNEGSKA in the germline V gene (reference sequence). The V segment lost 6 bases and the J segment 4 bases; nucleotides outside the gene matches: 11.

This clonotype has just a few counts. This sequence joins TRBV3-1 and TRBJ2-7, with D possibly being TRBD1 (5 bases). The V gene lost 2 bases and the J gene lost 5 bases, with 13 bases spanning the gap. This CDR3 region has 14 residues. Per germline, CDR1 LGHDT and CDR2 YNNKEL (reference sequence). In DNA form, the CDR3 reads TGTGCCAGCAGCCAACTAGGGGCTAGGGACGAGCAGTACTTC. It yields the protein CASSQLGARDEQYF.

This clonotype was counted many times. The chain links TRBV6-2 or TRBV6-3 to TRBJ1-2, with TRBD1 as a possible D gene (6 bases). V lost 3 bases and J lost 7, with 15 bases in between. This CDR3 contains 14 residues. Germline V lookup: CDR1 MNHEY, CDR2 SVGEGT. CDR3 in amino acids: CASSYTGHASGYTF. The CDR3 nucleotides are TGTGCCAGCAGTTATACGGGACACGCGTCTGGCTACACCTTC.

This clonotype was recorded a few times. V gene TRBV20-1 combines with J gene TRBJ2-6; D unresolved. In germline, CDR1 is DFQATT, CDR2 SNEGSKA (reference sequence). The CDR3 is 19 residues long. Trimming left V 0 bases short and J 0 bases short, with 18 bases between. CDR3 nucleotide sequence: TGCAGTGCTAGAGATCTGGGCGCCGAGCTCCTCTCTGGGGCCAACGTCCTGACTTTC. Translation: CSARDLGAELLSGANVLTF.

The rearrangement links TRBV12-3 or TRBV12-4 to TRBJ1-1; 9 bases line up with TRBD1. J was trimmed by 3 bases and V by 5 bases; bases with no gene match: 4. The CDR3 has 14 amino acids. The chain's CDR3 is CASSPGTGHTEAFF. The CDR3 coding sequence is TGTGCCAGCAGTCCGGGGACAGGGCACACTGAAGCTTTCTTT.

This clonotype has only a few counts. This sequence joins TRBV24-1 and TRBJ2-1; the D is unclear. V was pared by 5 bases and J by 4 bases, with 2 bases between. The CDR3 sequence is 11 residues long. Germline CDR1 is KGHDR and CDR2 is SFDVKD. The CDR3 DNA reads TGTGCCACCAGTGGGTACAATGAGCAGTTCTTC. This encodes CATSGYNEQFF.

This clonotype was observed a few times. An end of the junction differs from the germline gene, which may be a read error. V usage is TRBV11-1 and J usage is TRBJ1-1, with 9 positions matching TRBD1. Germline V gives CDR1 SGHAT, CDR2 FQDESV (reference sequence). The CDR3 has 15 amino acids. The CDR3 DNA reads TGTGCCAGCGGCTTTGGGGACAGGGCTGGCACTGAAGCTTTCTTT. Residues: CASGFGDRAGTEAFF. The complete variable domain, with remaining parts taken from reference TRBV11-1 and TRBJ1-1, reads EAEVAQSPRYKITEKSQAVAFWCDPISGHATLYWYRQILGQGPELLVQFQDESVVDDSQLPKDRFSAERLKGVDSTLKIQPAELGDSAMYLCASGFGDRAGTEAFFGQGTRLTVV.